The text below deals with one TCR beta chain. As yet, its antigen is unknown. All the donors were Caucasian adults who lived in Nashville, Tennessee. The record originates from a study of shared clonotypes between healthy human individuals. In the study overall: Per donor, three plates held CD4 naive cells, three held CD4 memory, two held CD8 naive and one held CD8 memory.

Some clones are missing from TCRdb's copy, which holds only in-frame ones; the method was immunoSEQ multiplex PCR. The profile shows around 2.5 million clones, 90% to 95% of them singletons. Findings and limits, study-wide: Clonotypes not shared had lower generation probabilities than those common to all four donors.

V lost 6 bases and J 2 bases, leaving 4 bases between the germline ends. The CDR3 spans 12 residues. Germline CDR1 is SNHLY and CDR2 is FYNNEI. The chain has TRBV2 and TRBJ2-2; the D is unclear. This TCR came from a man younger than 35 in good health. Some clones in this sample may be carry-over from other donors' samples. Sample: naive CD4+ T cells from PBMCs. Subset specified: CD45RA+ positively selected. The CDR3 DNA is TGTGCCAGCAGGATTAACACCGGGGAGCTGTTTTTT. This gives the protein CASRINTGELFF. Filled out from reference TRBV2 and TRBJ2-2, the complete variable domain reads EPEVTQTPSHQVTQMGQEVILRCVPISNHLYFYWYRQILGQKVEFLVSFYNNEISEKSEIFDDQFSVERPDGSNFTLKIRSTKLEDSAMYFCASRINTGELFFGEGSRLTVL.